The clone carrying this T cell receptor beta chain has just a few counts. Its cognate antigen is unknown. How the authors handled the data: Sample TCR totals centred on a median of around 92,000, ranging about 23,224 to 690,600. A single record per CDR3 protein comes from TCRdb applying MiXCR to the RACE reads. In this record, the V and J calls reflect TCRdb's handling and not the investigators' own analysis. This table holds just over 350,000 distinct CDR3 sequences, around 6% found once. Time point given: patch test 2, 6 weeks after DPC sensitization. Treatment given: therapeutic diphenylcyclopropenone sensitization with weekly scalp DPC. The data derive from a study of human T cells and chemical hapten exposure. General study results and limits: Positively correlated with patch test score were the counts of PT1 expanded TCRs.

Germline V gene lookup returns CDR1 KGHSH and CDR2 LQKENI. V was clipped by 3 bases and J by 2 bases, with 12 bases between them. The CDR3 has 15 residues. The specimen comprised whole blood, sampled in connection with sensitization to the hapten diphenylcyclopropenone (DPC). V usage is TRBV18 and J usage is TRBJ2-3; D is ambiguous. The clonotype was recovered from a woman aged 18-30 years with alopecia areata. Some clones in this sample may be carry-over from other donors' samples. The CDR3 DNA reads as TGTGCCAGCTCACCTCAATCCCAATCCACAGATACGCAGTATTTT. It encodes CASSPQSQSTDTQYF.